The sequence of this TCR beta chain was determined in a study of cytomegalovirus exposure and HLA in healthy donors. At the level of the study: Some 87 million unique TCRs from HLA-typed donors were held in an early release of data. Study-wide points: Other equally common chains were less clonally expanded than HLA-associated TCR beta chains, a later analysis showed.

Primers for the PCR totalled 60 Vbeta and 13 Jbeta. Generated by immunoSEQ multiplex PCR, the TCRdb table keeps only in-frame clones and is missing some. The repertoire table contains around 60,000 clones. The V and J ends lost 7 bases and 2 bases respectively, with 12 bases between them. Germline lookup yields CDR1 SNHLY and CDR2 FYNNEI. The CDR3 has 13 residues. With respect to this clone: Its antigen is not identified.

Sequenced sample: PBMCs. This TCR was sampled from a man aged 25 to 45 in good health and CMV-seropositive. V is TRBV2 and J is TRBJ2-7; a possible D gene is TRBD1 (5 bases). The CDR3 DNA reads TGTGCCAGCACAGACAGCCCCGCCTACGAGCAGTACTTC. Residues: CASTDSPAYEQYF. Looking up the rest from reference TRBV2 and TRBJ2-7 gives the full variable domain: EPEVTQTPSHQVTQMGQEVILRCVPISNHLYFYWYRQILGQKVEFLVSFYNNEISEKSEIFDDQFSVERPDGSNFTLKIRSTKLEDSAMYFCASTDSPAYEQYFGPGTRLTVT.